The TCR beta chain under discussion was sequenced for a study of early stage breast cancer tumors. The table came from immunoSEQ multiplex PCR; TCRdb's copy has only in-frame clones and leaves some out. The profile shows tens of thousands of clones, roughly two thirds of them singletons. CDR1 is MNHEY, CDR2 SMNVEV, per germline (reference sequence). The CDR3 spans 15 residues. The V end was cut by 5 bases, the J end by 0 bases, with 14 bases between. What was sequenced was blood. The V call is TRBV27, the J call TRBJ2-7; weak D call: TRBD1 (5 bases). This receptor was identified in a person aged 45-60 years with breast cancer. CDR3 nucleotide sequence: TGTGCCAGCAGTCCCCGACAGAGGAGCTCCTACGAGCAGTACTTC. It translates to CASSPRQRSSYEQYF.